The 18 T cell receptor beta chains reported below all come from one sample, sequenced in a study of beta chain features in type 1 diabetes. Since all of the isolated RNA was reverse transcribed, expressed TCRB transcripts were what got sequenced. Only in-frame clones appear in the TCRdb table, and some are missing; sequencing was by immunoSEQ multiplex PCR. The table has 600,000 or so clones, around an eighth seen once. Study findings and constraints: Across all four CD4+ subsets, people with type 1 diabetes showed modestly shorter TCRB CDR3s.

These receptors' targets are unknown. The sample taken for sequencing was naive CD4+ T cells from blood. The source is a man aged 30-40 years with type 1 diabetes.

Only a few counts were recorded for this clone. The chain uses TRBV5-4 and TRBJ1-3; D gene uncertain. Germline CDR1 is SGHNT and CDR2 is YYREEE (reference sequence). The V gene lost 3 bases and the J gene lost 0 bases, with 10 bases spanning the gap. The CDR3 length is 15 residues. DNA of the CDR3: TGTGCCAGCAGCTCAGACACCTACTCTGGAAACACCATATATTTT. The encoded protein is CASSSDTYSGNTIYF.

V and J are TRBV6-1 and TRBJ1-1; 10 bases match TRBD1. The germline V gene encodes CDR1 MNHNS and CDR2 SASEGT. This CDR3 comprises 16 residues. Trimming cost V 3 bases and J 5 bases; bases outside gene matches: 9. CDR3 residues: CASSDFPDRGTTEAFF. DNA for the CDR3: TGTGCCAGCAGTGATTTCCCGGACAGGGGGACTACTGAAGCTTTCTTT.

The rearrangement uses TRBV7-9 and TRBJ2-1, with D possibly TRBD1 on 6 matching bases. The length of the CDR3 is 15 residues. V lost 1 base and J 6 bases, leaving 13 bases between the germline ends. Germline CDR1 and CDR2: SEHNR and FQNEAQ (reference sequence). CDR3 in DNA: TGTGCCAGCAGCTTAGGGGGGCAGATCCCCAATGAGCAGTTCTTC. This codes for CASSLGGQIPNEQFF.

The chain has TRBV27 and TRBJ2-7; a weak D match, TRBD2 (5 bases). CDR1 MNHEY and CDR2 SMNVEV come from the germline V gene (reference sequence). Trimming shortened V by 5 bases and J by 0 bases, and 8 bases separated the two germline ends. CDR3 length: 13 amino acids. This CDR3 reads CASSITSSYEQYF. The CDR3 coding sequence is TGTGCCAGCAGTATCACTAGCTCCTACGAGCAGTACTTC.

The chain uses TRBV10-1 and TRBJ2-7, with TRBD1 as a possible D gene (5 bases). V was pared by 5 bases and J by 3 bases, with 8 bases between. This CDR3 contains 12 residues. Germline assignment: CDR1 WNHNN and CDR2 SYGVQD (reference sequence). CDR3 sequence: CASSPDSYEQYF. The CDR3 DNA follows: TGCGCCAGCAGTCCCGACAGCTACGAGCAGTACTTC.

This clone was counted between two and nine times. This rearrangement joins TRBV6-5 to TRBJ2-5; TRBD1 aligns across 8 bases. CDR3 size: 15 residues. V trimming: 4 bases; J trimming: 5 bases; junction bases outside the gene matches: 9. Germline V gene data show CDR1 as MNHEY and CDR2 as SVGAGI. The CDR3: CASSLSDRVRETQYF. The DNA of the CDR3 is TGTGCCAGCAGTTTATCGGACAGGGTTAGGGAGACCCAGTACTTC.

The V call is TRBV29-1, the J call TRBJ2-3; 9 positions agree with TRBD1. Germline V CDR1 and CDR2: SQVTM, ANQGSEA. The trim removed 5 bases at V and 5 bases at J, leaving 2 bases unmatched. The CDR3 contains 12 residues. CDR3 residues: CSVTDRGDTQYF. The CDR3 nucleotides read TGCAGCGTTACGGACAGGGGAGATACGCAGTATTTT.

The gene calls are TRBV9 and TRBJ2-1, with D perhaps matching TRBD2 (6 bases). V was pared by 0 bases and J by 3 bases, with 13 bases between. Per germline, CDR1 SGDLS and CDR2 YYNGEE. The CDR3 is 16 amino acids. CDR3 sequence reads: CASSVGVADNYNEQFF. The DNA for the CDR3 is TGTGCCAGCAGCGTAGGGGTAGCGGACAACTACAATGAGCAGTTCTTC.

This clone has just a few counts. This chain links TRBV7-2 with TRBJ1-3; no clear D gene. The CDR3 runs to 16 residues. V gave up 5 bases and J gave up 0 bases, with 14 bases separating them. Germline V lookup: CDR1 SGHTA, CDR2 FQGNSA. The chain's CDR3 is CASSRRFSGSGNTIYF. The DNA for the CDR3 is TGTGCCAGCAGCCGCCGGTTCTCGGGCTCTGGAAACACCATATATTTT. Full variable domain (outside the CDR3, taken from reference TRBV7-2 and TRBJ1-3): GAGVSQSPSNKVTEKGKDVELRCDPISGHTALYWYRQSLGQGLEFLIYFQGNSAPDKSGLPSDRFSAERTGGSVSTLTIQRTQQEDSAVYLCASSRRFSGSGNTIYFGEGSWLTVV.

The genes are TRBV5-1 and TRBJ2-6, with 7 positions matching TRBD1. Germline V gene sequence: CDR1 SGHRS, CDR2 YFSETQ. This CDR3 spans 14 amino acids. The V and J ends lost 4 bases and 2 bases, in that order; junction bases with no gene match: 0. As DNA, the CDR3 is TGCGCCAGCAGCGGGACAGCTGGGGCCAACGTCCTGACTTTC. Protein: CASSGTAGANVLTF.

In this sample, this clone turned up many times. CDR3 protein: CAISDGTGVVDTQYF. CDR3 sequence (DNA): TGTGCCATCAGCGACGGGACAGGGGTGGTAGATACGCAGTATTTT. This chain uses TRBV10-3 with TRBJ2-3; 10 bases fit TRBD1. Germline lookup yields CDR1 ENHRY and CDR2 SYGVKD. The CDR3 spans 15 residues. J lost 5 bases, V lost 6 bases, and 8 bases had no gene match.

This clone was found a few times. The rearrangement uses TRBV7-9 and TRBJ2-3; 7 bases are a match to TRBD1. Looked up from germline, CDR1 is SEHNR and CDR2 is FQNEAQ (reference sequence). This CDR3 contains 14 residues. V gave up 3 bases and J gave up 4 bases; unmatched junction bases: 4. CDR3 DNA: TGTGCCAGCAGCTTGGACAGGTTGGCAGATACGCAGTATTTT. Its translation is CASSLDRLADTQYF.

The chain recombines TRBV9 with TRBJ1-4; TRBD1 matches at 7 bases. The CDR3 spans 16 residues. In germline, CDR1 is SGDLS, CDR2 YYNGEE. The junction had 13 bases not matched to a gene; V was cut back by 3 bases and J by 8 bases. The CDR3 region is CASSESAGTVGEKLFF. The CDR3 DNA follows: TGTGCCAGCAGCGAGTCCGCGGGGACAGTCGGGGAAAAACTGTTTTTT.

This clone has just a few counts. The chain employs TRBV5-4 and TRBJ2-6; D is undetermined. Germline CDR1 and CDR2: SGHNT and YYREEE (reference sequence). The ends were cut back, 7 bases at V and 0 bases at J, with 8 bases in the middle. The CDR3 totals 14 residues. CDR3 region: CASATFSGANVLTF. CDR3 DNA: TGTGCCAGCGCGACGTTCTCTGGGGCCAACGTCCTGACTTTC.

The chain has TRBV2 and TRBJ1-1; perhaps TRBD1 as D (5 bases). Trimming stripped 2 bases from V and 7 bases from J, with 8 bases between. CDR1 is SNHLY, CDR2 FYNNEI, per germline. The CDR3 is 12 residues long. The CDR3 coding sequence is TGTGCCAGCAGTGAAAGACAGTTTGAAGCTTTCTTT. It codes for CASSERQFEAFF.

This clone turned up a few times. The chain employs TRBV9 and TRBJ1-2, with D possibly matching TRBD1 (5 bases). Germline assignment: CDR1 SGDLS and CDR2 YYNGEE. There are 17 residues in the CDR3. The germline V and J ends were trimmed by 2 bases and 6 bases, with 23 bases remaining between them. CDR3 in amino acids: CASSVGRDVGSRDGYTF. In DNA, the CDR3 is TGTGCCAGCAGCGTTGGCCGGGACGTTGGCTCAAGGGATGGCTACACCTTC.

The table lists this clone with a few counts. V usage is TRBV7-2 and J usage is TRBJ2-7, with D perhaps TRBD2 (6 bases). Germline V lookup: CDR1 SGHTA, CDR2 FQGNSA. Trimming left V 5 bases short and J 0 bases short, with 17 bases between. The CDR3 has 16 residues. CDR3: CASSLSSGRGSYEQYF. DNA for the CDR3: TGTGCCAGCAGCCTTAGTTCCGGGAGAGGCTCCTACGAGCAGTACTTC.

The V call is TRBV5-1, the J call TRBJ1-2, with TRBD1 matching 7 bases. With 2 bases clipped from V and 2 bases from J, the junction kept 3 bases outside the gene matches. The CDR3 is made up of 14 amino acids. From germline, CDR1 is SGHRS and CDR2 YFSETQ. The CDR3 DNA is TGCGCCAGCAGCTTCCGACAGGGAAACTATGGCTACACCTTC. Protein: CASSFRQGNYGYTF.